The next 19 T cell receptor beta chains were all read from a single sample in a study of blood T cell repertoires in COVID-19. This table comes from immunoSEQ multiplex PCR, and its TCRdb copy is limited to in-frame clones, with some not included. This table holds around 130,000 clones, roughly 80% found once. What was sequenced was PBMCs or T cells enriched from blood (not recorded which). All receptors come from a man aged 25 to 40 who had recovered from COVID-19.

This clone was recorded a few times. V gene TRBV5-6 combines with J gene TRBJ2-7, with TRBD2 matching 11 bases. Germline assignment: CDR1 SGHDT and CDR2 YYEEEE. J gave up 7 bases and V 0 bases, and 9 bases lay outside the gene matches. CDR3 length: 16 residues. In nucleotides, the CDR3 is TGTGCCAGCAGCTTGGTAGCGGGAGGGCCCTTGGTAGAGCAGTACTTC. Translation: CASSLVAGGPLVEQYF.

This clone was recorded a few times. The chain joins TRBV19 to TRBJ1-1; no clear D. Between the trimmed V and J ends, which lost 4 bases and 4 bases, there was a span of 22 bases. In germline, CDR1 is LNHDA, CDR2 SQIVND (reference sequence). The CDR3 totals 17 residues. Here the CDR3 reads CASSTTALYSSVTEAFF. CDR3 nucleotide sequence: TGTGCCAGTAGTACCACTGCGCTTTATTCGAGTGTCACTGAAGCTTTCTTT.

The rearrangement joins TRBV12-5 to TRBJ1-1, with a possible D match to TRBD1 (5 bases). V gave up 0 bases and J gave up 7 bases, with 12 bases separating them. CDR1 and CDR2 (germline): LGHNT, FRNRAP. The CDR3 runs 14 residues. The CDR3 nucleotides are TGTGCTAGTGGTTTGGTACAAGGGGCGGTTGAAGCTTTCTTT. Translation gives CASGLVQGAVEAFF.

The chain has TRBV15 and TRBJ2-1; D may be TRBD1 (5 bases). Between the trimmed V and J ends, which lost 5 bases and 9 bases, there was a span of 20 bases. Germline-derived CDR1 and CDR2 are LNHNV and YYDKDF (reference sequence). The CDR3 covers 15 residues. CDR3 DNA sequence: TGTGCCACCAGCGCAACAGTAACCGCTACAGGTGAGCAGTTCTTC. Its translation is CATSATVTATGEQFF.

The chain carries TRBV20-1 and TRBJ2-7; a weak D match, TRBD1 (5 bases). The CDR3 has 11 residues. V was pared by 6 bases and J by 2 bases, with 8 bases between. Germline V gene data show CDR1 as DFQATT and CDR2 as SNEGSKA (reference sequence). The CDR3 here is CSAPTAYEQYF. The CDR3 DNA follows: TGCAGTGCCCCGACAGCCTACGAGCAGTACTTC.

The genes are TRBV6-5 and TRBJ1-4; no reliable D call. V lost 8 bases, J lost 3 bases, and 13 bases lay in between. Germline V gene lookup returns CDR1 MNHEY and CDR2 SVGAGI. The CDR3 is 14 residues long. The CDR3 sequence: CASGSIASNEKLFF. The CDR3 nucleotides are TGTGCCAGCGGCTCGATCGCTTCTAATGAAAAACTGTTTTTT.

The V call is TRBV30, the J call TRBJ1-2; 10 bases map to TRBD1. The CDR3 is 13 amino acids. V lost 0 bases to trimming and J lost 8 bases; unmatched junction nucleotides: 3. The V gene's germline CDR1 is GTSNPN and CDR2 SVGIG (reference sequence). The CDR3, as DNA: TGTGCCTGGAGTGTAGGGACAGGGGTAGGCTACACCTTC. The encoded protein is CAWSVGTGVGYTF.

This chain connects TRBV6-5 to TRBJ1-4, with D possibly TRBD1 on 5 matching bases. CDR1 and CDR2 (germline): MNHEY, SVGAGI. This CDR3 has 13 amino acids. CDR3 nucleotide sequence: TGTGCAGGCTCCGTGCAGGGAAATGAAAAACTGTTTTTT. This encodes CAGSVQGNEKLFF.

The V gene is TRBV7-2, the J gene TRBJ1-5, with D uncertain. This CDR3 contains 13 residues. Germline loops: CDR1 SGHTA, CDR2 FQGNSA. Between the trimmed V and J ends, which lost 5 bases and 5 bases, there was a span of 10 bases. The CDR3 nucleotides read TGTGCCAGCAGCGCCTACAGAGATCAGCCCCAGCATTTT. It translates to CASSAYRDQPQHF.

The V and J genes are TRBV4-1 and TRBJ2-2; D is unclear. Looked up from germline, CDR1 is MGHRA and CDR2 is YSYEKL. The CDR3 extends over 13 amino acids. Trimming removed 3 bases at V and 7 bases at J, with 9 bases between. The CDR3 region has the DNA TGCGCCAGCAGCCACCCTGGGCTCGGGGAGCTGTTTTTT. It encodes CASSHPGLGELFF.

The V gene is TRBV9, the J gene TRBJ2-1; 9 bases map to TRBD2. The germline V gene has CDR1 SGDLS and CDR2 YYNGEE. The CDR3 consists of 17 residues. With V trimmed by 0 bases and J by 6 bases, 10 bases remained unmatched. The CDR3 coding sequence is TGTGCCAGCAGCGTAGCTGGGGCAGCGGGGGGTCCCAATGAGCAGTTCTTC. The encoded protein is CASSVAGAAGGPNEQFF.

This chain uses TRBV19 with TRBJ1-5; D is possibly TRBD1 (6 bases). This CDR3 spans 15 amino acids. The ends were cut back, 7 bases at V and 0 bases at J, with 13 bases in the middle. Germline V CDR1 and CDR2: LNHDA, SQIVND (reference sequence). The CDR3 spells CASTPGGYSNQPQHF. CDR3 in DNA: TGTGCCAGTACCCCGGGGGGCTATAGCAATCAGCCCCAGCATTTT.

The CDR3 DNA reads TGTGCCAGCAGTTTCGCGGGACAAGAGACCCAGTACTTC. Encoded protein: CASSFAGQETQYF. The gene calls are TRBV12-3 or TRBV12-4 and TRBJ2-5; tentative D call: TRBD2 (6 bases). Trimming took off 3 bases at V and 2 bases at J, with 7 bases between the two ends. The CDR3 runs 13 residues.

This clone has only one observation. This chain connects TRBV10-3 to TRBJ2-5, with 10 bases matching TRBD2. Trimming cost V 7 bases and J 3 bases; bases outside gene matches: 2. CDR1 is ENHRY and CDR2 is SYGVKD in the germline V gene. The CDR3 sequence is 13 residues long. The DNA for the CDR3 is TGTGCCATCAAAGGGACTAGCGAAGAGACCCAGTACTTC. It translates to CAIKGTSEETQYF.

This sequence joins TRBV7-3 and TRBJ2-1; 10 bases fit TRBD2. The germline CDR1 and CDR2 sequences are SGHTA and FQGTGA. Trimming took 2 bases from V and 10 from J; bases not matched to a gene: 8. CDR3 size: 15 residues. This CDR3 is CASSLEASGSGEQFF. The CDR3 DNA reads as TGTGCCAGCAGCTTAGAGGCTAGCGGGAGTGGGGAGCAGTTCTTC. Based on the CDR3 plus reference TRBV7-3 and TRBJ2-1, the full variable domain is GAGVSQTPSNKVTEKGKYVELRCDPISGHTALYWYRQSLGQGPEFLIYFQGTGAADDSGLPNDRFFAVRPEGSVSTLKIQRTERGDSAVYLCASSLEASGSGEQFFGPGTRLTVL.

CDR3 amino acids: CASSQKGQGGNTIYF. CDR3 DNA sequence: TGTGCCAGCAGCCAAAAGGGGCAGGGAGGAAACACCATATATTTT. The V call is TRBV27, the J call TRBJ1-3; maybe TRBD1 (5 bases). Germline CDR1 reads MNHEY; CDR2 reads SMNVEV (reference sequence). This CDR3 spans 15 amino acids. V gave up 6 bases and J gave up 4 bases, with 16 bases separating them.

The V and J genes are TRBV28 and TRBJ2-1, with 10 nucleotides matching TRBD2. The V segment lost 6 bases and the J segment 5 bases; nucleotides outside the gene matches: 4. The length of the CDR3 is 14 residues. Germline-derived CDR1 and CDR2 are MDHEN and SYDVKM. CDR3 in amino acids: CASSTSGANNEQFF. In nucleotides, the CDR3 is TGTGCCAGCAGCACTAGCGGGGCCAACAATGAGCAGTTCTTC.

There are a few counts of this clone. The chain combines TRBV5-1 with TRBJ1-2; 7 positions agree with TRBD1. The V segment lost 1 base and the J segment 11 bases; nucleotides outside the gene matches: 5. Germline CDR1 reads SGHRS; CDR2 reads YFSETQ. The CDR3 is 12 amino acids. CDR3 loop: CASSLTGQEYTF. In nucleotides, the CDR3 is TGCGCCAGCAGCTTGACTGGACAGGAGTACACCTTC.

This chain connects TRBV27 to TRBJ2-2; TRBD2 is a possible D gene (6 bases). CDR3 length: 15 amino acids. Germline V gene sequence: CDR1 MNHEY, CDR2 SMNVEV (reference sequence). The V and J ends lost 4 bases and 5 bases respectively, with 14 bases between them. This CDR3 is CASSSEAAGTGELFF. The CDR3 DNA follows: TGTGCCAGCAGTTCCGAGGCGGCGGGGACCGGGGAGCTGTTTTTT.